This section outlines one T cell receptor (beta chain) sequence together with its context. The antigen it binds to is not known. The input lacks base qualities; no much larger clone sits a single base away. The library relied on the immunoSEQ multiplex PCR assay. For the multiplex PCR, a mixture combining 60 forward primers for TCR Vbeta segments and 13 reverse primers for TCR Jbeta segments was used. Amplification of the CDR3 region of rearranged TCR beta genes was performed with a multiplex PCR assay on genomic DNA. On the Illumina HiSeq System, the amplified TCR beta libraries were sequenced as 87-base-pair reads. As for the original processing: Across the 500 to 850 repertoires, a later analysis counted tens of millions of unique TCR beta chains, approximately 12 million of which were shared by at least two donors. Raw reads were error-corrected and collapsed into unique sequences with a nearest-neighbor algorithm that merged closely related sequences to remove PCR and sequencing errors. To assign V, D and J gene segments, CDR3 sequences were aligned to IMGT reference sequences. Each retained sequence needed at least a six-nucleotide match to both a V gene segment and a J gene segment. A rearrangement was called productive if the CDR3 had no stop codons and remained in frame with V and J, and every other rearrangement was called non-productive. Following IMGT convention, CDR3 was defined as the stretch from the second conserved V-encoded cysteine to the conserved J-encoded phenylalanine. The earlier analysis of 587 of the donors excluded sequences that lacked an unambiguous match to a single V gene segment. An earlier analysis of a few hundred of the donors classified V segments as functional when productive rearrangements were above 56.7% and as segregating when the standard deviation between donors was above 5%. To diagnose cytomegalovirus status from the catalog of TCR beta chain sequences, a statistical classification framework was built. In a later analysis, V and J genes were assigned by comparing TCR nucleotide sequences against IMGT/GENE-DB human TR gene sequences. A later analysis assigned CDR3 sequences and most-parsimonious VDJ recombination scenarios with the TCRdist pipeline. In a later analysis, every TCR beta chain was defined by the combination of its CDR3 amino acid sequence and its V-gene family, and reads without a unique V-gene family were dropped. A later analysis removed several hundred highly shared, low-generation-probability nucleotide sequences to deal with suspected cross-contamination and a sequencing artifact. In a later analysis, a clonal expansion index for each public chain was calculated from normalized within-repertoire ranks of inferred template counts. A later analysis computed generation probabilities with a VDJ recombination model fitted to out-of-frame rearrangements, and checked the results against IGoR. Hypergeometric tests were used in a later analysis to score TCR-TCR, TCR-HLA and TCR-CMV co-occurrence, with a repertoire-size bias correction applied to the TCR pairs. To estimate false discovery rates, a later analysis permuted the HLA or CMV assignments 20 times. In a later analysis, co-occurring TCRs were grouped with DBSCAN, and TCRdist sequence similarity was added when clustering was performed within HLA-allele-positive subsets. Repertoires with fewer than 30,000 or more than 120,000 public chains were left out of co-occurrence clustering, as were about 5 repertoires with anomalous nucleotide sharing. Held by TCRdb, this immuneACCESS table contains in-frame sequences only and omits some clones. Under half of the omission traces to an unresolved V gene where checked; the cause of the rest is unknown. V and J calls and clone size are given by that table; D and trimming were obtained from the DNA. In all, the sample holds approximately 130,000 clones, and 83% of those were seen once. About 1.2% of the sample is taken by the ten largest.

This record belongs to a study of cytomegalovirus exposure and HLA in healthy donors listed by TCRdb under 2017. The study in broad terms: In an earlier analysis of under 750 of the donors, 250 to 350 Gb of sequence data and approximately 120 million unique TCR beta sequences from roughly 190 million T cells were reported. The genetic ancestry cluster associated with self-reported Caucasian donors included roughly 84% of the approximately 400 genotyped donors. Every discovery cohort repertoire had been produced on one sequencing platform. To decide whether each TCR beta V gene segment behaved as functional or pseudogenic, an earlier analysis of some 570 of the donors relied on high-throughput TCR beta sequencing. Four or five DR-DQ haplotypes were treated as single units for association and clustering because of strong linkage in the cohort. The number of donors typed differed by locus, with roughly 620-640 for A, B, C, DRB1 and DQB1, roughly 520 for DQA1, 600 to 610 for DPA1, and 450 to 480 for DPB1. The later analysis used no new phenotypic data to find candidate immune exposures, relying instead on TCR beta sequences and their occurrence across donors. Approximately 300 gigabases of sequencing data and 78 million or so unique TCR sequences were included in an early release covering around 600 HLA-typed donors. The study used immunosequencing to profile the T cell repertoires of under 700 subjects and linked those repertoires to cytomegalovirus serostatus. Both class I and class II loci were covered by HLA typing, at four-digit resolution. The aim of the study was to test whether cataloging public T cell receptors could identify signatures of past pathogen exposure. A later analysis re-analyzed previously published TCR beta repertoires from several hundred donors and added high-resolution HLA genotyping to study TCR occurrence patterns. Along with the approximately 650-subject first cohort, a separate validation cohort of around 110 different subjects was used. Donor age, sex, ethnicity and CMV serostatus were compiled together with the repertoire data. Across about 370 genotyped donors of the cohort, an average of about 200,000 unique TCR beta nucleotide sequences per donor were sequenced, and roughly a sixth of those sequences were non-productive. To predict cytomegalovirus infection status, the study brought together high-throughput TCR immunosequencing, statistical association of individual TCRs with disease status, and machine learning. A later genetic analysis took genome-wide SNP genotypes for 398 of the 666 donors and used that subset as a discovery cohort. What the study reported, not specific to this receptor: Because HLA typing was unavailable for some donors at each locus, only the typed subset was used in association tests. In vitro tests confirmed that three of the cytomegalovirus-associated TCR beta chains recognize cytomegalovirus antigens. Presence/absence analyses assumed roughly uniform sequencing depth across donors, an assumption that may not hold. A further reported finding was that TCR beta sequences accurately predicted the HLA-A and HLA-B alleles for most subjects in the first cohort. In a later analysis, several top co-occurrence clusters were reported to appear linked to parvovirus B19, influenza, CMV and Epstein-Barr virus. Specific HLA alleles were associated with 15,000 to 20,000 TCR beta sequences at a false discovery rate of 0.05 in a later analysis. In this cohort, only TCR beta chains were sequenced, and detectable features were limited by the absence of alpha or paired-chain data. In a later analysis, TCR association rates were found to vary across HLA loci, with the most associated TCRs seen for DRB1 alleles and the fewest for HLA-C alleles. In a later analysis, HLA-associated TCR beta chains were found to be more clonally expanded and to have lower generation probabilities than equally common non-associated chains. The classifier was reported to diagnose cytomegalovirus status with high specificity and sensitivity in both the original and validation cohorts. The only immune exposure information available for the cohort was CMV serostatus. A group of highly shared sequence variants was considered likely to be a technical artifact of the sequencing pipeline. Correlated functional status among segregating V segments might reflect linkage disequilibrium, but an unknown experimental factor could not be ruled out. Some IMGT-functional V segments, including TRBV6-2 and TRBV6-3, could not be told apart with the 87-base-pair reads, so those segments were excluded. Across donors, most TCR sequences were observed very rarely, whereas some public TCRs were present in many individuals. Compared with the 666-donor mean, donors in an Asian-associated ancestry cluster had fewer N-insertions in productive TCRs, according to a later genetic analysis. The earlier analysis of some 540 of the donors excluded roughly 17 rarely observed V segments, including chromosome 9 orphons, because counts were too low. According to the authors, the approach could potentially be generalized to other disease states and immunological phenotypes. In a later analysis, most CMV-associated TCR beta chains were found to appear HLA-restricted, with HLA associations seemingly driven largely by CMV exposure. Strong co-occurrence of HLA alleles, especially DR and DQ, made assigning TCR associations to individual alleles difficult. In an earlier analysis of 587 of the donors, most TCR beta V segments were observed in productive rearrangements about 87% or about 30% of the time, broadly matching IMGT annotations. An association between a missense DCLRE1C variant and V-gene and J-gene trimming of TCR beta chains was found in a later genetic analysis and replicated in an independent cohort. The study listed 170 or so TCR beta chains as associated with cytomegalovirus.

The trim is 8 bases for V and 7 bases for J, with a gap of 12 bases between the germline ends. The CDR3 goes from the cysteine to the phenylalanine over 11 residues. Kept here is only the CDR3 DNA, which spans 33 bases and is read in frame from base 1. CDR1 and CDR2 were assigned from the germline V gene (reference sequence) as LNHDA and SQIVND. The cohort comprised more than 550 healthy bone marrow donors. Cohort members were all nominally healthy when sampled, although unrecorded immune exposures were likely present. The donor tested CMV seronegative and was one of the 352 seronegative cohort members. A peripheral blood sample was provided by each donor, and peripheral blood mononuclear cells were used for TCR beta sequencing. Genomic DNA was extracted from the blood cell samples with the Qiagen DNeasy Blood Extraction Kit.

In this chain, TRBV19 is recombined with TRBJ2-7, and TRBD1 may be the D gene, going by 5 matching bases. The clonotype comes from a girl aged 2-15 years in good health and CMV-seronegative. Sequenced material: PBMCs. Here is the DNA: TGTGCCAGTCGTCTTGGGGCTGAGCAGTACTTC. Translated, it reads CASRLGAEQYF.